Listed below are T cell receptor beta chains from one sample, sequenced in a study of T cells in Graves' hyperthyroidism and ophthalmopathy. TCRdb re-derived calls from the multiplex PCR reads in MiXCR, one entry per CDR3 protein. This sample yields around 690,000 distinct CDR3 sequences, of which 15% to 20% are seen a single time; roughly a sixth belongs to the top ten. The sample taken for sequencing was blood. The receptors shown here come from a man over 45 with Graves' hyperthyroidism. CDR3s include the opening cysteine and the closing phenylalanine or tryptophan. The D gene is left open where the match is weak. Some rows have no size entry. The others give once, few or many, or a class for an expanded clone.

TRBV3-1,.,.,TRBJ1-1,CASSLSGRGPEAFF,TGTGCCAGCAGCCTTTCGGGAAGAGGACCTGAAGCTTTCTTT
TRBV27,once,TRBD2,TRBJ2-3,CASSSRLAGDSDTQYF,TGTGCCAGCAGTTCCCGACTAGCGGGAGACTCGGATACGCAGTATTTT
TRBV30,many,.,TRBJ1-1,CAWKGHWNTEAFF,TGTGCCTGGAAAGGGCACTGGAACACTGAAGCTTTCTTT
TRBV28,many,.,TRBJ2-1,CASSFGASDEQFF,TGTGCCAGCAGTTTTGGGGCTAGCGATGAGCAGTTCTTC
TRBV27,many,.,TRBJ1-6,CASSPMDSRSSYNSPLHF,TGTGCCAGCAGTCCTATGGACAGCCGGAGCTCCTATAATTCACCCCTCCACTTT
TRBV18,many,TRBD1,TRBJ1-1,CASSIEGARVTEAFF,TGTGCCAGCTCAATTGAGGGGGCGCGGGTCACTGAAGCTTTCTTT
TRBV7-3,many,.,TRBJ1-2,CASSPSGTVYGYTF,TGTGCCAGCAGCCCCAGCGGTACAGTATATGGCTACACCTTC
TRBV18,.,.,TRBJ1-2,CASSPDSSGGYTF,TGTGCCAGCTCACCCGACAGTTCGGGTGGCTACACCTTC
TRBV5-1,few,.,TRBJ2-1,CASSFWLASPIDNEQFF,TGCGCCAGCAGCTTTTGGTTAGCTAGCCCAATCGACAATGAGCAGTTCTTC
TRBV29-1,.,.,TRBJ1-5,CSVGRGGNQPQHF,TGCAGCGTCGGACGGGGGGGAAATCAGCCCCAGCATTTT
TRBV11-2,many,.,TRBJ2-3,CAIASDGDTQYF,TGTGCCATCGCGTCAGATGGGGATACGCAGTATTTT
TRBV6-2/TRBV6-3,.,.,TRBJ1-1,CASSYVTGRFEAFF,TGTGCCAGCAGTTACGTAACTGGACGGTTTGAAGCTTTCTTT
TRBV7-6,many,.,TRBJ2-7,CASSLDRTLPYEQYF,TGTGCCAGCAGCTTAGACCGGACACTTCCCTACGAGCAGTACTTC
TRBV12-3/TRBV12-4,many,.,TRBJ1-1,CASSFDGVVGEAFF,TGTGCCAGCAGTTTTGATGGGGTAGTGGGTGAAGCTTTCTTT
TRBV29-1,few,TRBD1,TRBJ1-1,CSVSRTGRGTEAFF,TGCAGCGTTTCCCGGACAGGGCGAGGGACTGAAGCTTTCTTT
TRBV19,few,.,TRBJ2-1,CASRPLTIRDNEQFF,TGTGCCAGTAGACCCCTTACCATAAGGGACAATGAGCAGTTCTTC
TRBV10-3,many,.,TRBJ1-6,CAISEGLGSPLHF,TGTGCCATCAGTGAGGGCTTAGGTTCACCCCTCCACTTT
TRBV7-3,.,.,TRBJ2-2,CASSLSVGRGNTGELFF,TGTGCCAGCAGCTTAAGTGTTGGGCGGGGGAACACCGGGGAGCTGTTTTTT
TRBV2,many,.,TRBJ1-5,CASRVGSSNQPQHF,TGTGCCAGCAGAGTGGGCAGTAGCAATCAGCCCCAGCATTTT
TRBV7-6,few,.,TRBJ2-7,CASSLTTGASYEQYF,TGTGCCAGCAGCTTAACAACGGGGGCATCCTACGAGCAGTACTTC
TRBV12-3/TRBV12-4,many,TRBD2,TRBJ2-4,CASSLLGLAGSKNIQYF,TGTGCCAGCAGTCTACTGGGACTAGCGGGAAGCAAAAACATTCAGTACTTC
TRBV28,.,.,TRBJ2-7,CASSSVLAYEQYF,TGTGCCAGCAGTTCCGTCTTAGCCTACGAGCAGTACTTC
TRBV12-3/TRBV12-4,many,.,TRBJ1-2,CASSPGESYGYTF,TGTGCCAGCAGTCCGGGTGAAAGCTATGGCTACACCTTC
TRBV12-3/TRBV12-4,few,TRBD1,TRBJ1-3,CASRYTGDSGNTIYF,TGTGCCAGCAGATACACAGGGGACTCTGGAAACACCATATATTTT
TRBV19,.,TRBD1,TRBJ2-7,CASSNPSDRGRPEQYF,TGTGCCAGTAGTAACCCCTCGGACAGGGGACGGCCCGAGCAGTACTTC
TRBV12-3/TRBV12-4,many,TRBD2,TRBJ2-3,CASTPRGGSIRNTQYF,TGTGCCAGCACCCCCCGCGGCGGGAGTATTCGTAATACGCAGTATTTT
TRBV3-1,.,.,TRBJ2-3,CASRLSGEDTQYF,TGTGCCAGCAGACTTAGCGGTGAAGATACGCAGTATTTT
TRBV12-3/TRBV12-4,many,.,TRBJ2-5,CASSFGPGQETQYF,TGTGCCAGCAGTTTTGGGCCAGGACAAGAGACCCAGTACTTC
TRBV10-2,many,.,TRBJ1-5,CASRNTRGSGNQPQHF,TGCGCCAGCAGAAACACCAGGGGTTCGGGAAATCAGCCCCAGCATTTT
TRBV15,.,TRBD2,TRBJ2-7,CATSRDPAGGPHEQYF,TGTGCCACCAGCAGAGATCCGGCGGGAGGGCCCCACGAGCAGTACTTC
TRBV4-2,.,TRBD2,TRBJ2-3,CASSQTGTSGTDTQYF,TGTGCCAGCAGCCAGACCGGGACTAGCGGCACAGATACGCAGTATTTT
TRBV6-5,few,.,TRBJ1-3,CASSYSRDSGNTIYF,TGTGCCAGCAGTTACTCGCGCGACTCTGGAAACACCATATATTTT
TRBV11-2,many,.,TRBJ1-5,CASSLAFPEQPQHF,TGTGCCAGCAGCTTAGCTTTTCCTGAGCAGCCCCAGCATTTT
TRBV28,many,TRBD2,TRBJ2-1,CASRTGGGGNNEQFF,TGTGCCAGCAGAACGGGAGGGGGTGGGAACAATGAGCAGTTCTTC
TRBV6-2/TRBV6-3,many,.,TRBJ1-4,CASSDSLAAGEKLFF,TGTGCCAGCAGCGACTCGCTAGCGGCTGGTGAAAAACTGTTTTTT
TRBV6-1,few,.,TRBJ1-2,CASRNSPDSLHFYGYTF,TGTGCCAGCAGAAACTCTCCGGACAGCTTACACTTCTATGGCTACACCTTC
TRBV6-2/TRBV6-3,.,TRBD2,TRBJ2-1,CASSYSSGRGEQFF,TGTGCCAGCAGTTACTCTAGCGGGAGGGGTGAGCAGTTCTTC
TRBV6-1,.,TRBD2,TRBJ2-2,CASSIAGGNTGGLFF,TGTGCCAGCAGTATAGCGGGAGGGAACACCGGGGGGCTGTTTTTT
TRBV28,many,TRBD1,TRBJ2-7,CASSSRGRPYEQYF,TGTGCCAGCAGTTCCAGGGGGCGCCCCTACGAGCAGTACTTC
TRBV7-3,.,TRBD2,TRBJ2-3,CASSSGGWEGSDTQYF,TGTGCCAGCAGCTCGGGGGGGTGGGAGGGCTCAGATACGCAGTATTTT
TRBV28,many,.,TRBJ1-1,CASSFGLGGNTEAFF,TGTGCCAGCAGTTTCGGTCTCGGAGGGAACACTGAAGCTTTCTTT